This T cell receptor beta chain was obtained from a study of graft-versus-host responses after intestinal transplantation (dated by TCRdb to about 2021). General notes on the study: The transplants that recipients got were multivisceral, liver-intestinal, or isolated intestinal. After intestinal transplantation, graft-versus-host and host-versus-graft alloreactive T cell clones were followed in the graft, circulation and bone marrow using bulk TCR-beta CDR3 sequencing. All recipients received anti-thymocyte globulin induction followed by maintenance tacrolimus and steroids for three to four years. To identify alloreactive clones, pre-transplant mixed lymphocyte reaction products were sequenced and then compared with unstimulated pre-transplant donor and recipient T cells. Rather than going through the commercial service, samples from three later patients were sequenced in-house on an Illumina MiSeq and processed with MiXCR. Donor T cell macrochimerism was defined as a peak of at least 4% donor T cells among recipient peripheral blood mononuclear cells. The cohort enrolled 24 intestinal transplant recipients including one retransplant, and 3 patients lacking pretransplant specimens were excluded. What the study reported, not specific to this receptor: Conclusions were limited by the relatively low number and heterogeneity of intestinal transplant patients. High GvH to HvG T cell clonal ratios were observed in the allografts of patients with donor T cell macrochimerism. Early after transplant, declines in HvG clones were associated with peak levels of circulating GvH clones. GvH clones were detected in recipient bone marrow, and some appeared earlier in ileal mucosa or blood, consistent with an intestinal mucosal origin.

Of note for this clone: The antigen this receptor binds is unknown. No qualities accompany the bases; no much larger clone lies one base away.

Blood samples were collected up to 4 times in the first month after transplant and then at least monthly when available. To prepare the library, the immunoSEQ multiplex PCR assay was applied. High-throughput TCR-beta CDR3 sequencing of genomic DNA from most patients was performed by Adaptive Biotechnologies. The study's own analysis went as follows. Adaptive's ImmunoSEQ software was the source of the TCR sequencing data for 15 to 20 patients, while a few other patients were processed with MiXCR and VDJtools. CDR3 nucleotide sequences shared between donor and recipient were removed because their origin could not be assigned. To be classed as alloreactive, a clone needed at least 2-fold expansion over unstimulated cells and a minimum CFSE-low frequency of 0.002% (template counts) or 0.001% (read counts). A clone was considered mappable if detected in the sequenced pre-transplant spleen, lymph node, or MLR CFSE-low populations of the donor or recipient. Cumulative frequency of alloreactive clones was calculated as a percentage of all sequences weighted by copy number. What TCRdb holds here is the immuneACCESS table cut down to in-frame rearrangements. Part of the clones is not present; checked against another copy, under half of the missing clones reflect an unresolved V gene, and the others are unexplained. The V and J calls and clone size were taken over from that table, and D and trimming were inferred from the DNA. Across this sample there are fewer than 11,000 clones, with 80% to 95% seen only once. About 5.1% of the sample comes from the top ten.

CDR1 and CDR2, per the germline V gene (reference sequence), are LNHDA and SQIVND. The CDR3 contains 14 residues, cysteine and phenylalanine counted. Left in the record is the CDR3 DNA by itself, 42 bases read in frame from the first base. V drops 8 bases and J drops 1 base, leaving 12 bases in between. The sequences come from PBMCs, collected around nine weeks after transplant. The clonotype originates from a human patient who received an intestinal transplant, so some T cells may come from the graft donor. The receptor chain draws on TRBV19 and TRBJ2-1; the D segment cannot be called with confidence. The CDR3 reads CASSTSASYNEQFF. The nucleotide sequence reads TGTGCCAGTTCTACCTCGGCGTCCTACAATGAGCAGTTCTTC.